Shown below are 4 T cell receptor beta chains from a single sample sequenced in a study of preoperative IRX-2 immunotherapy in early breast cancer. Treatment specified: preoperative locoregional IRX-2 cytokine immunotherapy. Profiling relied on immunoSEQ multiplex PCR, and the TCRdb table lists in-frame clones only, not all of them. The sample includes 25,000 to 35,000 clones, 82% of them seen just once. Sampling took place from a patient treated with IRX-2 immunotherapy. The receptors were gathered from a human donor with breast cancer.

The chain recombines TRBV9 with TRBJ1-1; the match to TRBD1 covers 8 bases. Germline V gene sequence: CDR1 SGDLS, CDR2 YYNGEE. V lost 4 bases to trimming and J lost 0 bases; unmatched junction nucleotides: 5. CDR3 length: 15 amino acids. CDR3 protein: CASSQDRVMNTEAFF. The CDR3 nucleotides are TGTGCCAGCAGCCAGGACAGGGTGATGAACACTGAAGCTTTCTTT. Full variable domain (outside the CDR3, taken from reference TRBV9 and TRBJ1-1): DSGVTQTPKHLITATGQRVTLRCSPRSGDLSVYWYQQSLDQGLQFLIQYYNGEERAKGNILERFSAQQFPDLHSELNLSSLELGDSALYFCASSQDRVMNTEAFFGQGTRLTVV.

CDR3 nucleotide sequence: TGCGCCAGCAAACCCGGTGGTCAGGGTAGGCAAAAGGAGCAGTACTTC. Protein: CASKPGGQGRQKEQYF. This chain links TRBV5-1 with TRBJ2-7; D possibly corresponds to TRBD1 (5 bases). Per germline, CDR1 SGHRS and CDR2 YFSETQ. This CDR3 is built from 16 residues. Trimming left V 6 bases short and J 7 bases short, with 26 bases between.

This chain uses TRBV11-3 with TRBJ1-4; D remains ambiguous. Germline V gene sequence: CDR1 SGHNT, CDR2 YENEEA. Trimming pared 5 bases from V and 0 bases from J, leaving 16 bases between. The CDR3 runs to 17 residues. Written as DNA, the CDR3 is TGTGCCAGCAGCCAAGGTTCAAGAGACGCAACTAATGAAAAACTGTTTTTT. As protein: CASSQGSRDATNEKLFF.

The chain combines TRBV28 with TRBJ2-7; D gene ambiguous. The germline CDR1 and CDR2 sequences are MDHEN and SYDVKM. V was pared by 1 base and J by 2 bases, with 12 bases between. This CDR3 is built from 15 residues. CDR3 coding DNA: TGTGCCAGCAGTTTATTCCAGCCGGGCCCCTACGAGCAGTACTTC. This gives the protein CASSLFQPGPYEQYF.